The 25 T cell receptor beta chains presented below share a single source sample, sequenced in a study of shared clonotypes between healthy human individuals. Sequenced by immunoSEQ multiplex PCR; TCRdb stores in-frame clones only, minus some. The data hold hundreds of thousands of clones, with about 95% observed a single time. CD45RO-negative cells were positively selected for CCR7, leaving out terminally differentiated effector memory CD45RA+ cells. The sequenced material came from naive CD8+ T cells sorted from blood. The receptors stem from a woman aged 25 to 39 in good health.

CDR3 amino acids: CASSLPPQGATSYEQYF. CDR3 bases: TGTGCCAGCAGCTTACCTCCGCAGGGGGCAACCTCCTACGAGCAGTACTTC. The chain links TRBV11-2 to TRBJ2-7; the match to TRBD1 covers 8 bases. V was clipped by 2 bases and J by 0 bases; unmatched bases: 9. Germline V gives CDR1 SGHAT, CDR2 FQNNGV. This CDR3 is 17 amino acids long.

In regard to this clone: Other DNA sequences within the sample encode an identical CDR3. The chain uses TRBV27 and TRBJ2-2; D gene uncertain. CDR3 length: 12 residues. V shed 0 bases and J shed 5 bases, with 1 base lying between them. Per the germline V gene, CDR1 is MNHEY and CDR2 is SMNVEV (reference sequence). The CDR3 loop is CASSLSTGELFF. The CDR3 nucleotides read TGTGCCAGCAGTTTATCGACCGGGGAGCTGTTTTTT.

This chain links TRBV5-6 with TRBJ2-3; a possible D gene is TRBD2 (7 bases). V gave up 4 bases and J gave up 2 bases, with 17 bases separating them. This CDR3 comprises 16 residues. CDR1 is SGHDT, CDR2 YYEEEE, per germline. The CDR3 nucleotides read TGTGCCAGCAGCGGGGGCCGGGAGGCCGACACAGATACGCAGTATTTT. It is translated as CASSGGREADTDTQYF.

The V call is TRBV5-1, the J call TRBJ1-1; no clear D. This CDR3 is built from 15 residues. The V end lost 2 bases, the J end lost 2 bases, and 13 bases lay between the germline ends. Looked up from germline, CDR1 is SGHRS and CDR2 is YFSETQ. The CDR3, as DNA: TGCGCCAGCAGCTTTCGTACTCCGACAAACACTGAAGCTTTCTTT. This translates into CASSFRTPTNTEAFF.

Worth noting for this clone: Other nucleotide sequences in the sample specify the same CDR3. The rearrangement joins TRBV27 to TRBJ1-2; D may be TRBD1 (5 bases). Germline values: CDR1 MNHEY, CDR2 SMNVEV (reference sequence). The CDR3 spans 13 residues. V was trimmed by 6 bases and J by 4 bases, leaving 12 bases between them. CDR3 sequence reads: CASSPGGVYGYTF. Written as DNA, the CDR3 is TGTGCCAGCAGCCCAGGAGGGGTCTATGGCTACACCTTC.

V usage is TRBV28 and J usage is TRBJ2-7; a possible D gene is TRBD1 (5 bases). This CDR3 is 17 amino acids long. Germline V gives CDR1 MDHEN, CDR2 SYDVKM. The germline V and J ends were trimmed by 2 bases and 1 base, with 18 bases remaining between them. The CDR3 is CASSLIYTGRLSYEQYF. The CDR3 DNA is TGTGCCAGCAGTTTAATCTACACAGGCCGACTTTCCTACGAGCAGTACTTC.

V usage is TRBV27 and J usage is TRBJ1-2, with 7 positions matching TRBD1. The CDR3 is made up of 15 amino acids. V lost 6 bases to trimming and J lost 4 bases; unmatched junction nucleotides: 11. Germline loops: CDR1 MNHEY, CDR2 SMNVEV (reference sequence). The CDR3 coding sequence is TGTGCCAGCAGACCCGACAGGGCGTATGGCTATGGCTACACCTTC. Encoded protein: CASRPDRAYGYGYTF.

This chain connects TRBV5-6 to TRBJ2-3; 7 bases are a match to TRBD2. The CDR3 is 15 amino acids. Germline V gene sequence: CDR1 SGHDT, CDR2 YYEEEE. V was clipped by 2 bases and J by 1 base; unmatched bases: 4. CDR3 DNA: TGTGCCAGCAGCTTTCCTAGCGGAGGCACAGATACGCAGTATTTT. It yields the protein CASSFPSGGTDTQYF.

The chain combines TRBV7-8 with TRBJ2-7; TRBD2 is a possible D gene (5 bases). CDR1 is SGHVS and CDR2 is FQNEAQ in the germline V gene. The CDR3 runs 15 residues. The ends were cut back, 5 bases at V and 0 bases at J, with 14 bases in the middle. CDR3 sequence (DNA): TGTGCCAGCAGCACACATCGGGGTACCTCCTACGAGCAGTACTTC. Its translation is CASSTHRGTSYEQYF.

The chain has TRBV2 and TRBJ2-3, with 12 bases identical to TRBD2. CDR1 and CDR2 (germline): SNHLY, FYNNEI. The CDR3 sequence is 19 residues long. V lost 6 bases and J lost 3; bases outside the gene matches: 16. The CDR3: CASRPRGTSGQGITDTQYF. The DNA for the CDR3 is TGTGCCAGCAGACCTAGGGGGACTAGCGGGCAGGGGATAACAGATACGCAGTATTTT.

This sequence joins TRBV27 and TRBJ1-2, with D possibly matching TRBD1 (5 bases). V dropped 4 bases and J dropped 5 bases, with 20 bases sitting between them. This CDR3 contains 16 residues. The germline gives CDR1 MNHEY, CDR2 SMNVEV (reference sequence). The CDR3 protein is CASSSQSVGRGYGYTF. DNA of the CDR3: TGTGCCAGCAGTTCCCAATCAGTAGGACGGGGGTATGGCTACACCTTC.

This chain uses TRBV27 with TRBJ2-3; D call uncertain. Germline V gene lookup returns CDR1 MNHEY and CDR2 SMNVEV (reference sequence). CDR3 length: 13 amino acids. Trimming took off 3 bases at V and 5 bases at J, with 9 bases between the two ends. The CDR3 reads CASSFQLGDTQYF. DNA of the CDR3: TGTGCCAGCAGTTTCCAACTGGGAGATACGCAGTATTTT.

J is TRBJ2-2 and V is TRBV13; 7 bases agree with TRBD1. The trim removed 5 bases at V and 1 base at J, leaving 4 bases unmatched. Germline CDR1 PRHDT, CDR2 FYEKMQ (reference sequence). This CDR3 has 15 amino acids. The CDR3 is CASSQRTGNTGELFF. The CDR3, as DNA: TGTGCCAGCAGCCAACGGACAGGGAACACCGGGGAGCTGTTTTTT.

The gene calls are TRBV5-4 and TRBJ1-2; the match to TRBD1 covers 7 bases. Per the germline V gene, CDR1 is SGHNT and CDR2 is YYREEE (reference sequence). Germline trimming cut 0 bases from V and 6 bases from J; bases unmatched to any gene: 2. The CDR3 is 13 amino acids. This CDR3 is CASSLDRGNGYTF. CDR3 nucleotides: TGTGCCAGCAGCTTGGACAGGGGAAATGGCTACACCTTC.

V and J are TRBV13 and TRBJ1-4; 7 bases map to TRBD1. Trimming removed 5 bases from V and 5 bases from J; junction bases left unmatched: 5. Germline V gene lookup returns CDR1 PRHDT and CDR2 FYEKMQ (reference sequence). CDR3 length: 14 residues. The CDR3 loop reads CASSNRGSNEKLFF. The CDR3 DNA reads TGTGCCAGCAGCAACAGGGGATCCAATGAAAAACTGTTTTTT.

V and J are TRBV7-8 and TRBJ2-1, with a possible D match to TRBD2 (5 bases). V lost 1 base and J 2 bases, leaving 12 bases between the germline ends. The CDR3 has 16 residues. Germline CDR1 is SGHVS and CDR2 is FQNEAQ. This CDR3 reads CASSLDGLEAYNEQFF. The CDR3 nucleotides read TGTGCCAGCAGCTTAGATGGACTGGAGGCCTACAATGAGCAGTTCTTC.

The chain links TRBV13 to TRBJ2-1; D gene unclear. The CDR3 has 15 amino acids. Germline V gene sequence: CDR1 PRHDT, CDR2 FYEKMQ (reference sequence). Trimming left V 0 bases short and J 1 base short, with 7 bases between. CDR3 nucleotides: TGTGCCAGCAGCTTAGGGTCTAGATCCTACAATGAGCAGTTCTTC. This translates into CASSLGSRSYNEQFF.

J is TRBJ1-5 and V is TRBV5-1; no clear D gene. Trimming took off 5 bases at V and 4 bases at J, with 16 bases between the two ends. CDR1 SGHRS and CDR2 YFSETQ come from the germline V gene. The CDR3 consists of 15 residues. The CDR3 loop is CASRGDTGENQPQHF. The CDR3 DNA follows: TGCGCCAGCAGAGGCGATACTGGGGAAAATCAGCCCCAGCATTTT.

This clone was found once. The chain joins TRBV27 to TRBJ2-7, with D unclear. The CDR3 is made up of 14 amino acids. Germline V gene lookup returns CDR1 MNHEY and CDR2 SMNVEV (reference sequence). V was cut by 0 bases and J by 2 bases, with 8 bases left in between. CDR3 nucleotides: TGTGCCAGCAGTTTATCGGACGGCACCTACGAGCAGTACTTC. This translates into CASSLSDGTYEQYF.

This sequence joins TRBV19 and TRBJ1-5, with a weak D call TRBD1 (5 bases). Germline V gene data show CDR1 as LNHDA and CDR2 as SQIVND (reference sequence). The CDR3 runs 14 residues. V was shortened by 5 bases and J by 5 bases, with 13 bases between the two germline ends. The CDR3 DNA reads as TGTGCCAGTAGTTCACGGGACGCGGATCAGCCCCAGCATTTT. Amino acid sequence: CASSSRDADQPQHF.

The V gene is TRBV27, the J gene TRBJ2-1; TRBD1 is a possible D gene (5 bases). The CDR3 covers 16 residues. Germline CDR1 is MNHEY and CDR2 is SMNVEV (reference sequence). Trimming removed 6 bases at V and 5 bases at J, with 20 bases between. CDR3 bases: TGTGCCAGCAGGTGGGGCCCCGATCTGCCTAACAATGAGCAGTTCTTC. Its protein is CASRWGPDLPNNEQFF.

The rearrangement uses TRBV2 and TRBJ2-1; 13 positions match TRBD2. This CDR3 is built from 16 residues. The J segment lost 8 bases and the V segment lost 6 bases, leaving 10 bases of the junction unmatched. Germline V lookup: CDR1 SNHLY, CDR2 FYNNEI. The CDR3 DNA follows: TGTGCCAGCAGACCGGGACTAGCGGGATTAAGAGATGAGCAGTTCTTC. Translating gives CASRPGLAGLRDEQFF.

The rearrangement uses TRBV19 and TRBJ2-5; D perhaps matches TRBD2 (6 bases). Germline V lookup: CDR1 LNHDA, CDR2 SQIVND (reference sequence). The CDR3 sequence is 12 residues long. V was shortened by 6 bases and J by 5 bases, with 10 bases between the two germline ends. The CDR3 DNA reads as TGTGCCAGTAGCGGGAGCTGGGAGACCCAGTACTTC. Its translation: CASSGSWETQYF.

The genes are TRBV5-4 and TRBJ1-5; D remains ambiguous. V was pared by 2 bases and J by 8 bases, with 11 bases between. The CDR3 extends over 13 amino acids. Looked up from germline, CDR1 is SGHNT and CDR2 is YYREEE (reference sequence). CDR3 nucleotides: TGTGCCAGCAGCTTTGAATCCGAGGAGCCCCAGCATTTT. This translates into CASSFESEEPQHF. Combining the CDR3 with reference TRBV5-4 and TRBJ1-5 gives the whole variable domain ETGVTQSPTHLIKTRGQQVTLRCSSQSGHNTVSWYQQALGQGPQFIFQYYREEENGRGNFPPRFSGLQFPNYSSELNVNALELDDSALYLCASSFESEEPQHFGDGTRLSIL.

The chain carries TRBV5-6 and TRBJ1-2; D may be TRBD1 (5 bases). Germline CDR1 reads SGHDT; CDR2 reads YYEEEE. V shed 3 bases and J shed 8 bases, with 26 bases lying between them. The CDR3 contains 17 residues. The CDR3 reads CASSSWNEGDHLWGYTF. Written as DNA, the CDR3 is TGTGCCAGCAGCTCATGGAACGAAGGGGATCACCTTTGGGGCTACACCTTC.